This T cell receptor (beta chain) stems from a study of cytomegalovirus exposure and HLA in healthy donors. Clones were sequenced by immunoSEQ multiplex PCR, and TCRdb holds only the in-frame ones, with some missing. The table includes some 170,000 clones, 80% to 90% detected once. CDR3 length: 11 amino acids. V was shortened by 4 bases and J by 7 bases, with 10 bases between the two germline ends. Germline CDR1 is GTSNPN and CDR2 is SVGIG (reference sequence). The sample was PBMCs. This receptor was obtained from a woman under 40 in good health and CMV-seronegative. The chain is built from TRBV30 and TRBJ1-2; no definite D call. The CDR3 is CAWISRVGYTF. In nucleotides, the CDR3 is TGTGCCTGGATTTCTCGGGTTGGCTACACCTTC.